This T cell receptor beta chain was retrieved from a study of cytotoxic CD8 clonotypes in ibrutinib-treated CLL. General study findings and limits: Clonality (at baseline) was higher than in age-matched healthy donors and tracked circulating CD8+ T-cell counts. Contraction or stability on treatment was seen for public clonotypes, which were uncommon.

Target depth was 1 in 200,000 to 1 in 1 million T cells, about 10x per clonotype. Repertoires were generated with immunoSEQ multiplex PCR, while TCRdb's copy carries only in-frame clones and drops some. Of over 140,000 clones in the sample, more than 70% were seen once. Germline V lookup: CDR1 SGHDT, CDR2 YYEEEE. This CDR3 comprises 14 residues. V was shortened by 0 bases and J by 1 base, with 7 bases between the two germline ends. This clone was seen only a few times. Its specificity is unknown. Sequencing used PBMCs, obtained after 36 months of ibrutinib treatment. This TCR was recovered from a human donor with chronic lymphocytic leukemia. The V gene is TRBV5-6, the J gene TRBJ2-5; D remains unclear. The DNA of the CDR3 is TGTGCCAGCAGCTTGGCCGCTCCCCAAGAGACCCAGTACTTC. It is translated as CASSLAAPQETQYF. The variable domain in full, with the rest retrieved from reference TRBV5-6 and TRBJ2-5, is DAGVTQSPTHLIKTRGQQVTLRCSPKSGHDTVSWYQQALGQGPQFIFQYYEEEERQRGNFPDRFSGHQFPNYSSELNVNALLLGDSALYLCASSLAAPQETQYFGPGTRLLVL.